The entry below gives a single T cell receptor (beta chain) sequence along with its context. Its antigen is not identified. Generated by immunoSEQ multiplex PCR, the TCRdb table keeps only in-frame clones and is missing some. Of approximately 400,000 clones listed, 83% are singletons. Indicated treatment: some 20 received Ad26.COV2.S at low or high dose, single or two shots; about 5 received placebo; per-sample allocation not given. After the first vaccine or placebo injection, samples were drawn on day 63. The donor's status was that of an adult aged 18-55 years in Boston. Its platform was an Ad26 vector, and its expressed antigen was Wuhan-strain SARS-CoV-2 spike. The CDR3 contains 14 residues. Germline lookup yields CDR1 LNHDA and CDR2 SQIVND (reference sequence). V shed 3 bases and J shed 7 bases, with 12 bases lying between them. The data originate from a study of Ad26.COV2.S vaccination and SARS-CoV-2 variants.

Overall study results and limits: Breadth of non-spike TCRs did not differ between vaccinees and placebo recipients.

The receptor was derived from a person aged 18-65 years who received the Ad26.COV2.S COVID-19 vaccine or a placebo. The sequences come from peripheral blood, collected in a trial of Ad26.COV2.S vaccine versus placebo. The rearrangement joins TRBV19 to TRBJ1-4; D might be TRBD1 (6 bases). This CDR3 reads CASSMGGWGEKLFF. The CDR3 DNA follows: TGTGCCAGTAGTATGGGGGGCTGGGGTGAAAAACTGTTTTTT.